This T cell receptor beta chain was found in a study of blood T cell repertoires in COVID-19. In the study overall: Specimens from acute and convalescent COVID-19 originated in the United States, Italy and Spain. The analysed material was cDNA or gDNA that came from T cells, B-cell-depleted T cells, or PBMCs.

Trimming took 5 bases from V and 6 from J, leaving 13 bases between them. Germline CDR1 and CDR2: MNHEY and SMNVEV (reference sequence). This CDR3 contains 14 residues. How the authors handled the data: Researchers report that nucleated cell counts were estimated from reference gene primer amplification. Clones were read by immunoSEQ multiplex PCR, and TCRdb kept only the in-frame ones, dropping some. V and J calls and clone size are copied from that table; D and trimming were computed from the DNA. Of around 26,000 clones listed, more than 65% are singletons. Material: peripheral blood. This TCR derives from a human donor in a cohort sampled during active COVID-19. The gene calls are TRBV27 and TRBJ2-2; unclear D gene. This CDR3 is CASSPTFASGELFF. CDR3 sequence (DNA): TGTGCCAGCAGTCCTACTTTTGCCTCCGGGGAGCTGTTTTTT.